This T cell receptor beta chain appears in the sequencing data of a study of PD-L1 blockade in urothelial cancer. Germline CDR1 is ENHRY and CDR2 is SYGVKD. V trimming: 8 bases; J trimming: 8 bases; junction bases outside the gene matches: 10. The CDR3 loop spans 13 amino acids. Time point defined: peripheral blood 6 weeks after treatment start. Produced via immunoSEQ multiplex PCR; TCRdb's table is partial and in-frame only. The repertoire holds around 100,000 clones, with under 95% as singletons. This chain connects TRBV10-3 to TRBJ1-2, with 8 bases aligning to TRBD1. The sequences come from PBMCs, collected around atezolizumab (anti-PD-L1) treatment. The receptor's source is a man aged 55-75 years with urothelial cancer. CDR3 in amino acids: CAIDGQGASGYTF. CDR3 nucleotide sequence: TGTGCCATCGACGGGCAGGGGGCATCGGGCTACACCTTC.